A single sample gave rise to the 32 T cell receptor beta chains below, sequenced in a study of cytomegalovirus exposure and HLA in healthy donors. PCR primers comprised 60 Vbeta and 13 Jbeta primers. Here immunoSEQ multiplex PCR was the method, and the copy in TCRdb shows in-frame clones only, minus some. Altogether about 80,000 clones are present, approximately 80% being singletons, with the ten largest covering approximately 23%. Specimen: PBMCs. The receptors were gathered from a woman between 50 and 59 years old in good health and CMV-seropositive.

The chain recombines TRBV19 with TRBJ1-3, with TRBD1 matching 7 bases. V shed 4 bases and J 0 bases; nucleotides not matched to a gene: 6. Germline V gives CDR1 LNHDA, CDR2 SQIVND (reference sequence). The CDR3 is 16 amino acids. CDR3 in DNA: TGTGCCAGTAGTAATACAGGGGTAAGCTCTGGAAACACCATATATTTT. Residues: CASSNTGVSSGNTIYF.

The chain joins TRBV18 to TRBJ2-2; TRBD2 is a possible D gene (6 bases). With 0 bases removed from V and 5 bases from J, the gap between germline ends came to 13 bases. CDR1 and CDR2 (germline): KGHSH, LQKENI. The CDR3 runs to 16 residues. This chain's CDR3 is CASSPPRGVGTGELFF. The CDR3 DNA is TGTGCCAGCTCACCACCCCGCGGGGTGGGGACCGGGGAGCTGTTTTTT. The full variable domain, its missing parts supplied by reference TRBV18 and TRBJ2-2, is NAGVMQNPRHLVRRRGQEARLRCSPMKGHSHVYWYRQLPEEGLKFMVYLQKENIIDESGMPKERFSAEFPKEGPSILRIQQVVRGDSAAYFCASSPPRGVGTGELFFGEGSRLTVL.

This rearrangement joins TRBV18 to TRBJ1-1, with D tentatively TRBD1 (6 bases). Germline V gene data show CDR1 as KGHSH and CDR2 as LQKENI. The CDR3 runs 13 residues. Trimming took 6 bases from V and 0 from J, leaving 8 bases between them. CDR3 in amino acids: CASSQGLNTEAFF. The CDR3 DNA reads TGTGCCAGCTCCCAGGGGCTGAACACTGAAGCTTTCTTT.

This chain joins TRBV2 and TRBJ1-2; D perhaps matches TRBD1 (6 bases). Trimming pared 8 bases from V and 3 bases from J, leaving 13 bases between. Germline CDR1 reads SNHLY; CDR2 reads FYNNEI. This CDR3 spans 13 amino acids. The CDR3 DNA reads TGTGCCAGCCGCCTTAGGACAGACTATGGCTACACCTTC. This sequence encodes CASRLRTDYGYTF.

V gene TRBV19 combines with J gene TRBJ2-5; a possible D gene is TRBD1 (5 bases). This CDR3 region has 17 residues. V gave up 3 bases and J gave up 1 base, with 18 bases separating them. Germline V lookup: CDR1 LNHDA, CDR2 SQIVND (reference sequence). CDR3 nucleotide sequence: TGTGCCAGTAGTATCGTCGGGCAGACAGATTTCCAAGAGACCCAGTACTTC. It specifies CASSIVGQTDFQETQYF.

The rearrangement joins TRBV5-1 to TRBJ2-3; 7 bases map to TRBD2. V lost 4 bases and J lost 2; bases outside the gene matches: 4. The CDR3 is 14 amino acids. Per the germline V gene, CDR1 is SGHRS and CDR2 is YFSETQ. For the CDR3, the DNA is TGCGCCAGCAGCCGGGGGGAACCCACAGATACGCAGTATTTT. Translating it yields CASSRGEPTDTQYF.

This clone was counted a single time. The rearrangement joins TRBV27 to TRBJ2-5; 16 positions agree with TRBD2. This CDR3 comprises 20 residues. V was pared by 0 bases and J by 6 bases, with 13 bases of the junction left unmatched. Germline loops: CDR1 MNHEY, CDR2 SMNVEV (reference sequence). In DNA form, the CDR3 reads TGTGCCAGCAGTTTATCGGGGGGGACTAGCGGGAGGGCCCGGGAAAAGACCCAGTACTTC. Translated: CASSLSGGTSGRAREKTQYF.

In this sample, this clone turned up a few times. V is TRBV6-5 and J is TRBJ2-7; D is possibly TRBD2 (5 bases). Per germline, CDR1 MNHEY and CDR2 SVGAGI. The CDR3 is 13 residues long. V was clipped by 2 bases and J by 4 bases, with 9 bases between them. The CDR3 DNA is TGTGCCAGCAGTTACGGAAGGACTTACGAGCAGTACTTC. Translating it yields CASSYGRTYEQYF.

This clone was observed a single time. The chain combines TRBV6-6 with TRBJ2-3; 11 bases align to TRBD2. The CDR3 contains 15 residues. Germline loops: CDR1 MNHNY, CDR2 SVGAGI (reference sequence). After removal of 8 bases from V and 0 bases from J, the junction contained 4 bases not matched to a gene. CDR3: CASRRTSGSTDTQYF. CDR3 sequence (DNA): TGTGCCAGCCGAAGGACTAGCGGGAGCACAGATACGCAGTATTTT.

The chain employs TRBV30 and TRBJ1-6; 9 bases match TRBD1. CDR3 size: 14 residues. Germline V gene lookup returns CDR1 GTSNPN and CDR2 SVGIG (reference sequence). The V and J ends lost 2 bases and 7 bases, in that order; junction bases with no gene match: 3. The CDR3: CAWSLGQGNSPLHF. For the CDR3, the DNA is TGTGCCTGGAGTTTGGGACAGGGCAATTCACCCCTCCACTTT.

The J gene is TRBJ1-5, the V gene TRBV19; no reliable D call. Germline values: CDR1 LNHDA, CDR2 SQIVND (reference sequence). V lost 5 bases, J lost 7 bases, and 12 bases lay in between. This CDR3 is 13 amino acids long. This chain's CDR3 is CASSVSGRQPQHF. In DNA form, the CDR3 reads TGTGCCAGTAGTGTGTCAGGTCGACAGCCCCAGCATTTT.

This clone was recorded only once. The rearrangement joins TRBV2 to TRBJ1-4; possibly TRBD1 for D (5 bases). CDR3 size: 13 residues. V lost 3 bases and J lost 8, with 10 bases in between. Germline assignment: CDR1 SNHLY and CDR2 FYNNEI. This CDR3 is CASSDRALEKLFF. In nucleotides, the CDR3 is TGTGCCAGCAGTGACAGGGCATTAGAAAAACTGTTTTTT.

The rearrangement joins TRBV15 to TRBJ1-2; D is ambiguous. V lost 3 bases and J lost 6, with 11 bases in between. The CDR3 consists of 13 residues. Germline values: CDR1 LNHNV, CDR2 YYDKDF (reference sequence). CDR3 sequence reads: CATSRPGSNGYTF. The DNA of the CDR3 is TGTGCCACCAGCAGGCCGGGGAGCAATGGCTACACCTTC.

CDR3 DNA sequence: TGTGCCAGCAGCAGCGGGGTGTCAGAGACCCAGTACTTC. This sequence encodes CASSSGVSETQYF. The chain recombines TRBV7-3 with TRBJ2-5, with 7 bases aligning to TRBD2. Germline CDR1 and CDR2: SGHTA and FQGTGA. The CDR3 has 13 residues. With V trimmed by 5 bases and J by 4 bases, 4 bases remained unmatched.

This chain joins TRBV6-6 and TRBJ1-4; D not resolved. Per germline, CDR1 MNHNY and CDR2 SVGAGI (reference sequence). The CDR3 sequence is 16 residues long. Trimming removed 2 bases at V and 3 bases at J, with 13 bases between. The CDR3 sequence is CASSYPGGVANEKLFF. For the CDR3, the DNA is TGTGCCAGCAGTTACCCCGGCGGTGTCGCTAATGAAAAACTGTTTTTT.

This chain links TRBV4-1 with TRBJ1-1; no clear D. The V end lost 1 base, the J end lost 1 base, and 10 bases lay between the germline ends. The V gene's germline CDR1 is MGHRA and CDR2 YSYEKL. This CDR3 has 15 residues. As DNA, the CDR3 is TGCGCCAGCAGCCAAGGGACGGCGGGGAACACTGAAGCTTTCTTT. This translates into CASSQGTAGNTEAFF.

The chain is built from TRBV30 and TRBJ1-6; a possible D gene is TRBD1 (6 bases). The germline V gene encodes CDR1 GTSNPN and CDR2 SVGIG (reference sequence). The CDR3 spans 15 residues. The V end lost 0 bases, the J end lost 2 bases, and 8 bases lay between the germline ends. This CDR3 is CAWSVPGAYNSPLHF. The CDR3 nucleotides read TGTGCCTGGAGTGTACCAGGGGCCTATAATTCACCCCTCCACTTT.

This chain joins TRBV27 and TRBJ1-4; D ambiguous. The CDR3 length is 13 residues. Germline lookup yields CDR1 MNHEY and CDR2 SMNVEV (reference sequence). V lost 5 bases, J lost 4 bases, and 8 bases lay in between. The DNA for the CDR3 is TGTGCCAGCAGTAACCAGTTTAATGAAAAACTGTTTTTT. This sequence encodes CASSNQFNEKLFF. The variable domain in full, with the rest retrieved from reference TRBV27 and TRBJ1-4, is EAQVTQNPRYLITVTGKKLTVTCSQNMNHEYMSWYRQDPGLGLRQIYYSMNVEVTDKGDVPEGYKVSRKEKRNFPLILESPSPNQTSLYFCASSNQFNEKLFFGSGTQLSVL.

The genes are TRBV11-3 and TRBJ2-6; D perhaps matches TRBD1 (5 bases). This CDR3 contains 15 residues. V dropped 1 base and J dropped 2 bases, with 6 bases sitting between them. The V gene's germline CDR1 is SGHNT and CDR2 YENEEA. The CDR3 DNA reads TGTGCCAGCAGCTTAGGCAGGGCTGGGGCCAACGTCCTGACTTTC. The encoded protein is CASSLGRAGANVLTF.

The CDR3 sequence is CASSDSGGVYNEQFF. As DNA, the CDR3 is TGTGCCAGCAGTGACTCGGGGGGAGTTTACAATGAGCAGTTCTTC. The gene calls are TRBV6-4 and TRBJ2-1; weak D call: TRBD2 (6 bases). The CDR3 totals 15 residues. The V gene's germline CDR1 is MRHNA and CDR2 SNTAGT. V was shortened by 0 bases and J by 4 bases, with 10 bases between the two germline ends.

This clone was counted a few times. The V gene is TRBV25-1, the J gene TRBJ1-4; the D gene is possibly TRBD1 (5 bases). Trimming shortened V by 5 bases and J by 8 bases, and 15 bases separated the two germline ends. The germline CDR1 and CDR2 sequences are MGHDK and SYGVNS. The CDR3 spans 14 residues. This chain's CDR3 is CASSRRGAGEKLFF. CDR3 coding DNA: TGTGCCAGCAGTCGCAGAGGGGCGGGGGAAAAACTGTTTTTT.

The chain has TRBV28 and TRBJ2-5, with D possibly matching TRBD1 (6 bases). Per the germline V gene, CDR1 is MDHEN and CDR2 is SYDVKM. V was trimmed by 2 bases and J by 5 bases, leaving 18 bases between them. This CDR3 is built from 16 residues. This CDR3 is CASSLLAGVFLETQYF. CDR3 in DNA: TGTGCCAGCAGTTTACTGGCAGGGGTGTTTTTGGAGACCCAGTACTTC.

This chain joins TRBV4-1 and TRBJ2-3, with 14 bases identical to TRBD2. After removal of 4 bases from V and 3 bases from J, the junction contained 3 bases not matched to a gene. The CDR3 extends over 16 amino acids. Germline V gene sequence: CDR1 MGHRA, CDR2 YSYEKL. The CDR3 DNA reads as TGCGCCAGCAGCCTGACTAGCGGGGGGGCAACAGATACGCAGTATTTT. Protein: CASSLTSGGATDTQYF.

The chain uses TRBV13 and TRBJ1-2; D not resolved. Germline V CDR1 and CDR2: PRHDT, FYEKMQ (reference sequence). This CDR3 has 13 amino acids. V lost 5 bases and J lost 5, with 12 bases in between. The CDR3 nucleotides read TGTGCCAGCAGCCCCTACAGAGAATATGGCTACACCTTC. Protein: CASSPYREYGYTF.

V and J are TRBV11-3 and TRBJ2-2; 9 bases are a match to TRBD2. Germline V gene lookup returns CDR1 SGHNT and CDR2 YENEEA. The CDR3 loop spans 16 amino acids. Losses at the gene ends were 4 bases for V and 1 base for J; bases not matched to a gene: 4. CDR3 DNA: TGTGCCAGCAGCTCTTGGACTAGCGAGAACACCGGGGAGCTGTTTTTT. It codes for CASSSWTSENTGELFF.

The V and J genes are TRBV27 and TRBJ2-1; TRBD1 aligns across 8 bases. The CDR3 loop spans 13 amino acids. CDR1 and CDR2 (germline): MNHEY, SMNVEV (reference sequence). V was pared by 5 bases and J by 7 bases, with 4 bases of the junction left unmatched. CDR3 amino acids: CASSPWTGNEQFF. In DNA form, the CDR3 reads TGTGCCAGCAGTCCCTGGACAGGGAATGAGCAGTTCTTC.

The chain recombines TRBV5-6 with TRBJ2-7, with a possible D match to TRBD2 (6 bases). Deletions cut 4 bases from V and 0 bases from J, with 11 bases between. The CDR3 sequence is 14 residues long. The V gene's germline CDR1 is SGHDT and CDR2 YYEEEE. DNA of the CDR3: TGTGCCAGCAGCCAAGAGGGACTCTCCTACGAGCAGTACGTC. As protein: CASSQEGLSYEQYV.

The V and J genes are TRBV5-1 and TRBJ2-2, with D possibly TRBD2 on 6 matching bases. V was clipped by 2 bases and J by 0 bases, with 8 bases between them. The CDR3 loop spans 15 amino acids. From germline, CDR1 is SGHRS and CDR2 YFSETQ. CDR3 coding DNA: TGCGCCAGCAGCTTCCGGGAGCCGAACACCGGGGAGCTGTTTTTT. Residues: CASSFREPNTGELFF.

The table lists this clone with a few counts. The V call is TRBV4-1, the J call TRBJ2-3, with 9 positions matching TRBD2. The CDR3 has 17 residues. The germline V gene has CDR1 MGHRA and CDR2 YSYEKL. Losses at the gene ends were 0 bases for V and 2 bases for J; bases not matched to a gene: 6. The chain's CDR3 is CASSQDGGLAFTDTQYF. CDR3 in DNA: TGCGCCAGCAGCCAAGATGGAGGACTAGCGTTCACAGATACGCAGTATTTT.

This clone was detected only once. The V gene is TRBV27, the J gene TRBJ1-3; 7 bases fit TRBD1. J was trimmed by 0 bases and V by 4 bases; bases with no gene match: 3. The CDR3 has 15 residues. CDR1 is MNHEY, CDR2 SMNVEV, per germline (reference sequence). The CDR3 loop is CASSSRGSSGNTIYF. CDR3 DNA sequence: TGTGCCAGCAGTTCCAGGGGGTCCTCTGGAAACACCATATATTTT.

V and J are TRBV11-3 and TRBJ2-7; D remains ambiguous. Germline assignment: CDR1 SGHNT and CDR2 YENEEA. V lost 4 bases to trimming and J lost 3 bases, with 10 bases between them. CDR3 length: 13 amino acids. CDR3 DNA sequence: TGTGCCAGCAGCTCTGGGTCCAACTACGAGCAGTACGTC. Encoded protein: CASSSGSNYEQYV.

The chain has TRBV6-6 and TRBJ2-1, with D perhaps matching TRBD2 (6 bases). Per germline, CDR1 MNHNY and CDR2 SVGAGI (reference sequence). Trimming cost V 8 bases and J 8 bases, with 16 bases left between them. The CDR3 consists of 13 residues. This CDR3 reads CASAGFEGDEQFF. In DNA form, the CDR3 reads TGTGCCAGCGCGGGGTTCGAGGGAGATGAGCAGTTCTTC.